This T cell receptor beta chain was profiled in a study of blood T cell repertoires in COVID-19. As for the study in general: Some COVID-19 samples were acute and others convalescent; all came from the United States, Italy and Spain.

Under the authors' procedure: Reference gene primer amplification yielded estimated nucleated cell counts. The assay was immunoSEQ multiplex PCR, and TCRdb's table has in-frame clones only and misses some. The DNA gave D and trimming, while V, J and clone size come from that table. The table lists 100,000 to 150,000 clones, approximately 88% of them singletons, with about a tenth in the top ten. The CDR3 loop spans 12 amino acids. Germline-derived CDR1 and CDR2 are SEHNR and FQNEAQ (reference sequence). V was shortened by 3 bases and J by 3 bases, with 6 bases between the two germline ends. The sequence came from a man aged 50 to 59 with acute or convalescent COVID-19. Input material: peripheral blood. This chain connects TRBV7-9 to TRBJ2-7; no clear D. The chain's CDR3 is CASSFTIYEQYF. CDR3 bases: TGTGCCAGCAGCTTTACAATCTACGAGCAGTACTTC. The variable domain in full, with the rest retrieved from reference TRBV7-9 and TRBJ2-7, is DTGVSQNPRHKITKRGQNVTFRCDPISEHNRLYWYRQTLGQGPEFLTYFQNEAQLEKSRLLSDRFSAERPKGSFSTLEIQRTEQGDSAMYLCASSFTIYEQYFGPGTRLTVT.